One T cell receptor (beta chain) is described in this entry. Sequencing was performed with immunoSEQ multiplex PCR; in TCRdb, only in-frame clones are kept and a portion is missing. The sample yields more than 1,200,000 clones, just under 99% seen once. This entry is derived from a study of shared clonotypes between healthy human individuals. CDR3 length: 16 amino acids. Unmatched junction bases numbered 8, after V lost 5 bases and J lost 4 bases. The germline gives CDR1 MNHEY, CDR2 SMNVEV (reference sequence). The V gene is TRBV27, the J gene TRBJ2-1; TRBD1 matches at 10 bases. Sequencing used naive CD4+ T cells sorted from blood. Subset of the sample: CD45RA+ positively selected. This clonotype was obtained from a man younger than 45 in good health. This CDR3 reads CASSPPGQGSYNEQFF. DNA for the CDR3: TGTGCCAGCAGTCCCCCGGGACAGGGGTCATACAATGAGCAGTTCTTC.